Following are 18 T cell receptor beta chains from one sample sequenced in a study of T cell changes during pregnancy in multiple sclerosis. Data came from immunoSEQ multiplex PCR; TCRdb stores just in-frame clones and leaves some out. Of tens of thousands of clones in the sample, about nine tenths were seen once. Specimen: CD4+ T cells from peripheral blood mononuclear cells, collected in the first trimester of pregnancy. The receptors stem from a female donor with multiple sclerosis, enrolled in a pregnancy study.

The V gene is TRBV6-6, the J gene TRBJ2-5; D remains unclear. This CDR3 region has 15 residues. Trimming stripped 5 bases from V and 5 bases from J, with 18 bases between. Germline CDR1 MNHNY, CDR2 SVGAGI (reference sequence). This CDR3 is CASSTPTRRYETQYF. For the CDR3, the DNA is TGTGCCAGCAGTACCCCGACCCGGCGGTATGAGACCCAGTACTTC.

The chain employs TRBV9 and TRBJ1-1, with D possibly being TRBD1 (5 bases). Trimming removed 0 bases from V and 1 base from J, with 10 bases in between. Germline assignment: CDR1 SGDLS and CDR2 YYNGEE. This CDR3 has 15 amino acids. Here the CDR3 reads CASSVVAGQNTEAFF. For the CDR3, the DNA is TGTGCCAGCAGCGTAGTCGCAGGACAGAACACTGAAGCTTTCTTT.

J is TRBJ2-3 and V is TRBV19; 7 nucleotides agree with TRBD1. Germline assignment: CDR1 LNHDA and CDR2 SQIVND (reference sequence). The CDR3 sequence is 13 residues long. Unmatched junction bases numbered 9, after V lost 8 bases and J lost 7 bases. CDR3 bases: TGTGCCAGTCGTAGCCCACAGGGGAATACGCAGTATTTT. Protein sequence: CASRSPQGNTQYF.

The genes are TRBV7-2 and TRBJ2-7; 10 nucleotides match TRBD1. Losses at the gene ends were 0 bases for V and 3 bases for J; bases not matched to a gene: 8. CDR3 size: 17 residues. Germline V gene lookup returns CDR1 SGHTA and CDR2 FQGNSA. The CDR3 loop reads CASSLATGTGVIYEQYF. The CDR3 DNA follows: TGTGCCAGCAGCTTAGCGACCGGGACAGGGGTTATCTACGAGCAGTACTTC.

The chain links TRBV5-1 to TRBJ2-1; 8 nucleotides line up with TRBD2. Trimming at V came to 3 bases and at J to 0 bases, leaving 8 bases not matched to a gene. Germline V lookup: CDR1 SGHRS, CDR2 YFSETQ. The CDR3 totals 17 residues. The CDR3 DNA is TGCGCCAGCAGCTGGAGCGGGAGCAGAGACTCCTACAATGAGCAGTTCTTC. It is translated as CASSWSGSRDSYNEQFF.

The chain couples TRBV2 to TRBJ1-2; 11 bases map to TRBD1. The CDR3 loop spans 16 amino acids. Trimming at V came to 6 bases and at J to 4 bases, leaving 10 bases not matched to a gene. Germline lookup yields CDR1 SNHLY and CDR2 FYNNEI. The CDR3 here is CASSPGTGGIAYGYTF. DNA of the CDR3: TGTGCCAGCAGCCCCGGGACAGGGGGAATTGCCTATGGCTACACCTTC.

This clone showed up just once. V is TRBV29-1 and J is TRBJ2-7; 9 nucleotides align to TRBD1. The germline CDR1 and CDR2 sequences are SQVTM and ANQGSEA. The ends lost 4 bases at V and 5 bases at J; junction bases unmatched: 9. This CDR3 comprises 14 residues. CDR3 nucleotides: TGCAGCGTTGGACAGGGGGGCTCCCATGACGAGCAGTACTTC. This encodes CSVGQGGSHDEQYF.

This rearrangement joins TRBV19 to TRBJ1-1, with D possibly TRBD1 on 5 matching bases. The V end was cut by 7 bases, the J end by 1 base, with 10 bases between. The CDR3 has 13 amino acids. Germline lookup yields CDR1 LNHDA and CDR2 SQIVND (reference sequence). The CDR3 DNA reads TGTGCCAGTACCAAGACAGAGAACACTGAAGCTTTCTTT. This encodes CASTKTENTEAFF.

This sequence joins TRBV9 and TRBJ2-1; 12 bases match TRBD2. With 3 bases clipped from V and 7 bases from J, the junction kept 8 bases outside the gene matches. The CDR3 is 16 amino acids. The germline V gene encodes CDR1 SGDLS and CDR2 YYNGEE. In DNA form, the CDR3 reads TGTGCCAGCAGCGCGGATACTAGCGGGAGGTGGAATGAGCAGTTCTTC. As protein: CASSADTSGRWNEQFF. Full variable domain (outside the CDR3, taken from reference TRBV9 and TRBJ2-1): DSGVTQTPKHLITATGQRVTLRCSPRSGDLSVYWYQQSLDQGLQFLIQYYNGEERAKGNILERFSAQQFPDLHSELNLSSLELGDSALYFCASSADTSGRWNEQFFGPGTRLTVL.

A single count supports this clone. V gene TRBV19 combines with J gene TRBJ2-1; D might be TRBD2 (5 bases). The CDR3 consists of 14 residues. The ends were cut back, 6 bases at V and 9 bases at J, with 18 bases in the middle. The germline V gene encodes CDR1 LNHDA and CDR2 SQIVND (reference sequence). CDR3 region: CASSLRTAAGEQFF. CDR3 sequence (DNA): TGTGCCAGTAGCCTAAGGACGGCGGCGGGTGAGCAGTTCTTC.

This clone was found a few times. CDR3 sequence reads: CSVRQGGNTEAFF. In DNA, the CDR3 is TGCAGCGTAAGACAGGGTGGGAACACTGAAGCTTTCTTT. This chain connects TRBV29-1 to TRBJ1-1; 7 bases agree with TRBD1. The CDR3 is 13 residues long. Per germline, CDR1 SQVTM and CDR2 ANQGSEA. V lost 6 bases to trimming and J lost 1 base; unmatched junction nucleotides: 5.

The chain carries TRBV5-1 and TRBJ2-6, with a tentative D call TRBD2 (5 bases). This CDR3 comprises 14 residues. Germline CDR1 SGHRS, CDR2 YFSETQ. V was trimmed by 6 bases and J by 0 bases, leaving 7 bases between them. In nucleotides, the CDR3 is TGCGCCAGCACCCTAGCCTCTGGGGCCAACGTCCTGACTTTC. The encoded protein is CASTLASGANVLTF.

The CDR3 sequence is CASSVSGVRNTEAFF. For the CDR3, the DNA is TGTGCCAGCAGCGTCTCAGGGGTTAGGAACACTGAAGCTTTCTTT. V and J are TRBV9 and TRBJ1-1, with D possibly matching TRBD1 (6 bases). With 2 bases removed from V and 1 base from J, the gap between germline ends came to 12 bases. Germline CDR1 and CDR2: SGDLS and YYNGEE. This CDR3 has 15 residues.

The chain is built from TRBV6-5 and TRBJ2-3, with 8 positions matching TRBD1. Germline values: CDR1 MNHEY, CDR2 SVGAGI. V was pared by 2 bases and J by 4 bases, with 8 bases of the junction left unmatched. CDR3 size: 16 residues. CDR3 nucleotides: TGTGCCAGCAGTTACCGTCAGGGGGCTGGCGCAGATACGCAGTATTTT. This sequence encodes CASSYRQGAGADTQYF.

This chain connects TRBV28 to TRBJ2-1; 9 bases are shared with TRBD2. The J segment lost 3 bases and the V segment lost 4 bases, leaving 1 base of the junction unmatched. The germline V gene has CDR1 MDHEN and CDR2 SYDVKM. The CDR3 contains 14 residues. CDR3 in amino acids: CASSYSGSYNEQFF. CDR3 nucleotide sequence: TGTGCCAGCAGTTATAGCGGGAGCTACAATGAGCAGTTCTTC. The full variable domain, its missing parts supplied by reference TRBV28 and TRBJ2-1, is DVKVTQSSRYLVKRTGEKVFLECVQDMDHENMFWYRQDPGLGLRLIYFSYDVKMKEKGDIPEGYSVSREKKERFSLILESASTNQTSMYLCASSYSGSYNEQFFGPGTRLTVL.

This chain uses TRBV10-3 with TRBJ2-6, with 11 bases lining up with TRBD1. In germline, CDR1 is ENHRY, CDR2 SYGVKD. V lost 9 bases, J lost 6 bases, and 13 bases stayed unmatched. The CDR3 contains 17 residues. CDR3 loop: CAISTRTGGAEANVLTF. The DNA for the CDR3 is TGTGCCATTAGTACCCGGACAGGGGGCGCTGAGGCCAACGTCCTGACTTTC.

This rearrangement joins TRBV7-3 to TRBJ2-6; TRBD1 matches at 7 bases. This CDR3 has 15 residues. Losses at the gene ends were 3 bases for V and 3 bases for J; bases not matched to a gene: 2. The germline CDR1 and CDR2 sequences are SGHTA and FQGTGA. CDR3 DNA: TGTGCCAGCAGCTTTAACAGGGGTGGGGCCAACGTCCTGACTTTC. Translation: CASSFNRGGANVLTF.

The V and J genes are TRBV7-9 and TRBJ1-3; 8 bases match TRBD1. After removal of 2 bases from V and 4 bases from J, the junction contained 4 bases not matched to a gene. The CDR3 is made up of 15 amino acids. From germline, CDR1 is SEHNR and CDR2 FQNEAQ (reference sequence). The CDR3, as DNA: TGTGCCAGCAGCTTAACCGGGACAGGAGGAAACACCATATATTTT. Residues: CASSLTGTGGNTIYF.